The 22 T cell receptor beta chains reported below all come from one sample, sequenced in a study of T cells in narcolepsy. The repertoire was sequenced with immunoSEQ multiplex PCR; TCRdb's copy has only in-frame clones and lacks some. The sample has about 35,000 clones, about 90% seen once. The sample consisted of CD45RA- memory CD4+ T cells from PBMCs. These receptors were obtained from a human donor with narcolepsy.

The CDR3 nucleotides are TGCGCCAGCAGCCTGATGGCAGAGGGTGAGCAGTTCTTC. This sequence encodes CASSLMAEGEQFF. This chain joins TRBV4-3 and TRBJ2-1; the D gene is possibly TRBD2 (5 bases). The CDR3 is 13 amino acids. Trimming stripped 4 bases from V and 9 bases from J, with 13 bases between. The germline CDR1 and CDR2 sequences are LGHNA and YSLEER.

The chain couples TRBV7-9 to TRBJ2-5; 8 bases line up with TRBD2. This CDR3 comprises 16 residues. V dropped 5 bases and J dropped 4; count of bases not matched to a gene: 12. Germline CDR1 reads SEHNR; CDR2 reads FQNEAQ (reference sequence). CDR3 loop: CASSRGAGRAVETQYF. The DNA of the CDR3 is TGTGCCAGCAGCCGAGGTGCCGGGAGGGCCGTAGAGACCCAGTACTTC.

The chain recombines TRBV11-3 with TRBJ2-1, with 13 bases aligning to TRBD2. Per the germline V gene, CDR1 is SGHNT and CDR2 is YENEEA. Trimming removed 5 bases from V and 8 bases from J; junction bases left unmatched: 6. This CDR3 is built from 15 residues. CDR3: CASSPGTSGTDEQFF. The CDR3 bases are TGTGCCAGCAGCCCCGGGACTAGCGGGACTGATGAGCAGTTCTTC.

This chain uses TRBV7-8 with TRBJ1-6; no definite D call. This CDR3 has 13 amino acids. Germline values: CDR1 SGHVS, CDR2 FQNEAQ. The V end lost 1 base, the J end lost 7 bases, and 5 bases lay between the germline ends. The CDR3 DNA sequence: TGTGCCAGCAGCTTAGTATCGAATTCACCCCTCCACTTT. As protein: CASSLVSNSPLHF.

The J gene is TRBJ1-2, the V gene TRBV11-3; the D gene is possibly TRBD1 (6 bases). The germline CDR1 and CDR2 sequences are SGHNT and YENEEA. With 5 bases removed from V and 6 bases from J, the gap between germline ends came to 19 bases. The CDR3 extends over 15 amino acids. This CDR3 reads CASSLTGRGRDGYTF. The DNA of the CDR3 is TGTGCCAGCAGCCTAACTGGCAGGGGAAGAGATGGCTACACCTTC.

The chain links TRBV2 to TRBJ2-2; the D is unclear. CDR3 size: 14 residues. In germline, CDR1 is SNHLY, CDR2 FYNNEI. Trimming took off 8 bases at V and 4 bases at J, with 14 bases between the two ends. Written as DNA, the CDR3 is TGTGCCAGCGGGTCCGTCCGAAGCACCGGGGAGCTGTTTTTT. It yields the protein CASGSVRSTGELFF. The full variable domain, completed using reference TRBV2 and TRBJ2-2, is EPEVTQTPSHQVTQMGQEVILRCVPISNHLYFYWYRQILGQKVEFLVSFYNNEISEKSEIFDDQFSVERPDGSNFTLKIRSTKLEDSAMYFCASGSVRSTGELFFGEGSRLTVL.

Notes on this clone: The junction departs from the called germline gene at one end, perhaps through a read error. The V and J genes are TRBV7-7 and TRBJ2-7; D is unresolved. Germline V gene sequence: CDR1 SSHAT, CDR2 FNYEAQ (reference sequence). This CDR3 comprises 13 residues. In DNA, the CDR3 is TGTGCTAGCAGTCCAGAAGTGGGAACCGAGCAGTACTTC. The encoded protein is CASSPEVGTEQYF.

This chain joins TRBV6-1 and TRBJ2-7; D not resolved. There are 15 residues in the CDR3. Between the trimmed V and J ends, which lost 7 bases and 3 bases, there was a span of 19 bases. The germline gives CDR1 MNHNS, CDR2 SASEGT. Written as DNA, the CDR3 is TGTGCCAGCATTATTAGTTGGGGAAGTCTCTACGAGCAGTACTTC. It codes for CASIISWGSLYEQYF.

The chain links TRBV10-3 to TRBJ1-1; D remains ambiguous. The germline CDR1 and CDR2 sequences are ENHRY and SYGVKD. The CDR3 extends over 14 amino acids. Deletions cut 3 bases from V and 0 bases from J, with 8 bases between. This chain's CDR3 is CAISDGSVNTEAFF. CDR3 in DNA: TGTGCCATCAGTGACGGGTCGGTGAACACTGAAGCTTTCTTT.

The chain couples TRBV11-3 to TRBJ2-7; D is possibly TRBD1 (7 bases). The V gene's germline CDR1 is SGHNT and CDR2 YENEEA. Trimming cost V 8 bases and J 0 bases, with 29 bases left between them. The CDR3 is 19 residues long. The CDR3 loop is CASAGGFHNPILSSYEQYF. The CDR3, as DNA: TGTGCCAGCGCAGGGGGGTTCCATAACCCAATCCTCAGCTCCTACGAGCAGTACTTC.

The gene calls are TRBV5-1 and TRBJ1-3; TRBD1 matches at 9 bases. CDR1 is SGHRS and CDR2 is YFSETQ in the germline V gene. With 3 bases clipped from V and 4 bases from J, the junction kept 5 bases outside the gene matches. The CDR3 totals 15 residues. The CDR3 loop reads CASSSGQGKGNTIYF. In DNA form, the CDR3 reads TGCGCCAGCAGCTCCGGACAGGGGAAAGGAAACACCATATATTTT.

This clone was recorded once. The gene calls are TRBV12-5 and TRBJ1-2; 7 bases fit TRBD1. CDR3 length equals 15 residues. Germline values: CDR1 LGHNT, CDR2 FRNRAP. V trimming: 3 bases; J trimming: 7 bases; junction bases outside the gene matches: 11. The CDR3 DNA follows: TGTGCTAGTGGTTTACCTTTACAGGGGCTCGCTGGCTACACCTTC. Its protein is CASGLPLQGLAGYTF.

In DNA, the CDR3 is TGTGCCAGCAGCTTAAGCCCTCGGGCGGACGAGCAGTACTTC. As protein: CASSLSPRADEQYF. The chain joins TRBV7-3 to TRBJ2-7; D remains unclear. Deletions cut 1 base from V and 5 bases from J, with 12 bases between. In germline, CDR1 is SGHTA, CDR2 FQGTGA. The CDR3 contains 14 residues.

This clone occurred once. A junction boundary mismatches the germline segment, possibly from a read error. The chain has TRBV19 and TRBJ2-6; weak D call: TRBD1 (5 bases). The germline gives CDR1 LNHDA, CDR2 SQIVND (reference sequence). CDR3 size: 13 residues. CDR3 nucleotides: TGTGCCACTACTGACTCTGGGGCCAACGCCCTGACTTTC. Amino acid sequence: CATTDSGANALTF.

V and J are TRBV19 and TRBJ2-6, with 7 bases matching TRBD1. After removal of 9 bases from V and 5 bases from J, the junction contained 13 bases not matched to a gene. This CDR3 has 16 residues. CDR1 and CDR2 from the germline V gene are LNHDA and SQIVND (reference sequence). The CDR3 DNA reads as TGTGCCAGCCAGGGGACAGCGGCCAATAGGGCCAACGTCCTGACTTTC. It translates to CASQGTAANRANVLTF.

The CDR3 region is CASGLRQVDGNEQFF. As DNA, the CDR3 is TGTGCTAGTGGTTTGCGGCAGGTCGACGGCAATGAGCAGTTCTTC. The rearrangement joins TRBV12-5 to TRBJ2-1; D remains unclear. Between the trimmed V and J ends, which lost 2 bases and 6 bases, there was a span of 14 bases. The germline V gene has CDR1 LGHNT and CDR2 FRNRAP. This CDR3 has 15 amino acids. Full variable domain (outside the CDR3, taken from reference TRBV12-5 and TRBJ2-1): DARVTQTPRHKVTEMGQEVTMRCQPILGHNTVFWYRQTMMQGLELLAYFRNRAPLDDSGMPKDRFSAEMPDATLATLKIQPSEPRDSAVYFCASGLRQVDGNEQFFGPGTRLTVL.

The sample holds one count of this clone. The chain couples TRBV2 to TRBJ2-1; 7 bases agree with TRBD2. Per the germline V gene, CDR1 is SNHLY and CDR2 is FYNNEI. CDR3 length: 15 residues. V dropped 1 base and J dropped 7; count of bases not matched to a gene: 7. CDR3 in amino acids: CASSEERDAVNEQFF. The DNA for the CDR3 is TGTGCCAGCAGTGAAGAGCGGGACGCCGTTAATGAGCAGTTCTTC.

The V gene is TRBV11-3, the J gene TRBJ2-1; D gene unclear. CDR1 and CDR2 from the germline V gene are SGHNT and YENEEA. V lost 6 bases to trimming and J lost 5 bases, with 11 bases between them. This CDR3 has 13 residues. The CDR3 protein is CASSSHINNEQFF. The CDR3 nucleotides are TGTGCCAGCAGTTCCCATATCAACAATGAGCAGTTCTTC. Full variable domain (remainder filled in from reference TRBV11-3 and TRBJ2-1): EAGVVQSPRYKIIEKKQPVAFWCNPISGHNTLYWYLQNLGQGPELLIRYENEEAVDDSQLPKDRFSAERLKGVDSTLKIQPAELGDSAVYLCASSSHINNEQFFGPGTRLTVL.

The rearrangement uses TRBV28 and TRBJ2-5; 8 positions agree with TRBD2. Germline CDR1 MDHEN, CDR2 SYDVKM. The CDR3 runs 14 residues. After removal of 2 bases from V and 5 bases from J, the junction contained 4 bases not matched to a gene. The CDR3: CASSLPGGRETQYF. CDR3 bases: TGTGCCAGCAGTTTACCGGGGGGGCGGGAGACCCAGTACTTC.

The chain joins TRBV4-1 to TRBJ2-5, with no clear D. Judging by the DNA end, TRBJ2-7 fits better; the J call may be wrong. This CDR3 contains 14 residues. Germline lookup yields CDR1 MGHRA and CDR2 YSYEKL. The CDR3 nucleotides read TGCGCCAGCAGCCAAGATCTTCGTGGCTACGAGCAGTACTTC. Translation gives CASSQDLRGYEQYF.

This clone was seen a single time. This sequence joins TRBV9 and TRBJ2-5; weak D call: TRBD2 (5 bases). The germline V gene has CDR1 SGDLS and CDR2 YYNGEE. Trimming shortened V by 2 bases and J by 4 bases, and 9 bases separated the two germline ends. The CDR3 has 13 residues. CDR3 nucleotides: TGTGCCAGCAGCGTCCGGGGTGGAGAGACCCAGTACTTC. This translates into CASSVRGGETQYF.

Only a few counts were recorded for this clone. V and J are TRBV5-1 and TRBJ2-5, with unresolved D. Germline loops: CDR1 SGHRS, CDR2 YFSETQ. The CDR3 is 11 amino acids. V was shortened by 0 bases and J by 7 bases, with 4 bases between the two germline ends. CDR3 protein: CASSLEWTQYF. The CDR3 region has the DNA TGCGCCAGCAGCTTGGAATGGACCCAGTACTTC.